This T cell receptor beta chain derives from a study of early T cells in non-severe SARS-CoV-2 infection. Overall study findings and caveats: A preference for anti-spike CD8 responses marked VDJdb matching, which missed private and CD4 specificities.

This clonotype showed up just a few times. Its target is unknown. Separate cDNA molecules each had unique molecular identifiers attached to them. MiXCR, run by TCRdb on the 5' RACE reads, gives a single entry per CDR3 protein. Of 50,000 to 70,000 distinct CDR3 sequences in the sample, 10% were seen once. This TCR was recovered from an adult who was a healthcare worker with PCR-confirmed SARS-CoV-2 infection or an uninfected control (not recorded which). The sequencing input was whole blood.

The CDR3 DNA reads TGTGCCAGCAGTTCGACGCTTTTCCACGAGCAGTACTTC. Translation gives CASSSTLFHEQYF. The rearrangement uses TRBV27 and TRBJ2-7, with D unclear. The CDR3 spans 13 residues. Germline lookup yields CDR1 MNHEY and CDR2 SMNVEV (reference sequence). V shed 4 bases and J shed 5 bases, with 12 bases lying between them.